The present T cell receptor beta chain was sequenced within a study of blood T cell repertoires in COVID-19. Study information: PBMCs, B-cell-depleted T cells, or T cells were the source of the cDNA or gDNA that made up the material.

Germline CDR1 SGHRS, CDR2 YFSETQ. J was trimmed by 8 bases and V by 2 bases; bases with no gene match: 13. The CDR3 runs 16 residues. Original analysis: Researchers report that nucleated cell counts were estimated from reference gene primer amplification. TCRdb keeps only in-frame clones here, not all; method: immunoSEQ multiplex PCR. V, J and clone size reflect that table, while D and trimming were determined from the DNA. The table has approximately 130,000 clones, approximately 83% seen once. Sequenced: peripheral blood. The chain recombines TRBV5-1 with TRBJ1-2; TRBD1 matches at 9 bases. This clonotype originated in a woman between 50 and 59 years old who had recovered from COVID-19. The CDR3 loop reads CASSLAVGTGKGGYTF. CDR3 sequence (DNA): TGCGCCAGCAGCTTAGCCGTAGGGACAGGGAAGGGAGGCTACACCTTC.